The rows below give T cell receptor beta chains drawn from one sample of a study of blood T cell repertoires in COVID-19. The assay was immunoSEQ multiplex PCR, and TCRdb's table has in-frame clones only and misses some. Of approximately 260,000 clones listed, around 90% are singletons. The sample taken for sequencing was PBMCs or T cells enriched from blood (not recorded which). The receptors originated from a woman aged 18 to 35 who had recovered from COVID-19. Both conserved end residues are part of each CDR3. A D gene is named only where the DNA matches it firmly. Clone sizes are given selectively: once, few, many, or a class where the clone is expanded.

V	D	J	size	DNA	CDR3
TRBV2	-	TRBJ2-3	-	TGTGCCAGCAGTGAACGCGTAACGAGCACAGATACGCAGTATTTT	CASSERVTSTDTQYF
TRBV28	-	TRBJ1-5	-	TGTGCCAGCAGTTTAACAGAGCGGCCTTTTCAGCCCCAGCATTTT	CASSLTERPFQPQHF
TRBV7-9	TRBD1	TRBJ2-7	-	TGTGCCAGCAGCGGTGGGGGACAGGGTGGGAGCGGCCCAACCTACGAGCAGTACTTC	CASSGGGQGGSGPTYEQYF
TRBV28	-	TRBJ1-2	-	TGTGCCAGCAGTCCCCGAAGGAGCAACTATGGCTACACCTTC	CASSPRRSNYGYTF
TRBV6-2/TRBV6-3	-	TRBJ1-2	-	TGTGCCAGCAGCATACAGGAGGGATATGGCTACACCTTC	CASSIQEGYGYTF
TRBV19	TRBD1	TRBJ1-1	few	TGTGCCAGTAGTATAGATCTATCGGGACAGAGGAACACTGAAGCTTTCTTT	CASSIDLSGQRNTEAFF
TRBV7-6	-	TRBJ1-2	once	TGTGCCAGCAGCTTAGGACAGAACTATGGCTACACCTTC	CASSLGQNYGYTF
TRBV11-2	-	TRBJ2-5	-	TGTGCCAGCAGCTTTGGAAAAGCCAGGGAGACCCAGTACTTC	CASSFGKARETQYF
TRBV18	-	TRBJ1-3	-	TGTGCCAGCTCACCATTTTTTCGGGATCCCTCTGGAAACACCATATATTTT	CASSPFFRDPSGNTIYF
TRBV19	-	TRBJ1-1	-	TGTGCCAGTCTGACCGGCTCAGGGCTCCACACTGAAGCTTTCTTT	CASLTGSGLHTEAFF
TRBV5-4	-	TRBJ1-2	-	TGTGCCAGCAGCCCGCAAGGGGGTGGGACTAAGGGCTACACCTTC	CASSPQGGGTKGYTF
TRBV28	TRBD1	TRBJ1-1	-	TGTGCCAGCAGAAGGACAGGGCTCGACACTGAAGCTTTCTTT	CASRRTGLDTEAFF
TRBV7-6	-	TRBJ2-2	-	TGTGCCAGCAGCCCCGGTCGGGGGACCACCGGGGAGCTGTTTTTT	CASSPGRGTTGELFF
TRBV28	-	TRBJ2-7	-	TGTGCCAGCAGTCCCCTTCAGGTATCCTACGAGCAGTACTTC	CASSPLQVSYEQYF
TRBV7-9	TRBD1	TRBJ1-1	-	TGTGCCAGCAGCCGGGGACAGTGGAACACTGAAGCTTTCTTT	CASSRGQWNTEAFF
TRBV9	TRBD1	TRBJ1-2	-	TGTGCCAGCAGCTTACAGGGGATGCCCGACTTCAACTATGGCTACACCTTC	CASSLQGMPDFNYGYTF
TRBV29-1	TRBD1	TRBJ2-2	-	TGCAGCGTTGAAATCTATCCGGGACAGCATAACACCGGGGAGCTGTTTTTT	CSVEIYPGQHNTGELFF
TRBV28	-	TRBJ1-6	-	TGTGCCAGCAAAAACAGAGATAATTCACCCCTCCACTTT	CASKNRDNSPLHF
TRBV7-2	-	TRBJ2-5	once	TGTGCCAGCAGCCCCCCTTGGGTGGAGGACCAAGAGACCCAGTACTTC	CASSPPWVEDQETQYF
TRBV19	-	TRBJ1-2	-	TGTGCCAGTAGTCTGGACGGACGGACTTATGGCTACACCTTC	CASSLDGRTYGYTF
TRBV3-1/TRBV3-2	-	TRBJ2-7	-	TGTGCCAGCAGCCAAGGAGACAGAACTATCTACGAGCAGTACTTC	CASSQGDRTIYEQYF
TRBV2	TRBD1	TRBJ2-2	-	TGTGCCAGCAGTGGACAGGGGGCGGTGCCCGGGGAGCTGTTTTTT	CASSGQGAVPGELFF
TRBV7-3	TRBD1	TRBJ2-7	-	TGTGCCAGCAGCGTAACCGGGACAGGGGCCTACGAGCAGTACTTC	CASSVTGTGAYEQYF
TRBV9	TRBD2	TRBJ2-5	-	TGTGCCAGCAGCGGACTTAGCGGGGGGGCTCCCGGACGGAGAGAGACCCAGTACTTC	CASSGLSGGAPGRRETQYF
TRBV28	-	TRBJ2-3	-	TGTGCCAGCAGCCCGATTGGGACTGGCGGCGATACGCAGTATTTT	CASSPIGTGGDTQYF
TRBV12-3/TRBV12-4	-	TRBJ2-4	few	TGTGCCAGCAGTCCCCTCAAAAACATTCAGTACTTC	CASSPLKNIQYF
TRBV2	TRBD1	TRBJ1-5	-	TGTGCCAGCAGGGGGGACAGGGGCGGTCAGCCCCAGCATTTT	CASRGDRGGQPQHF
TRBV7-2	-	TRBJ1-1	-	TGTGCCAGCAGCTTATACGGGGGGCAGAACACTGAAGCTTTCTTT	CASSLYGGQNTEAFF
TRBV7-9	-	TRBJ2-7	-	TGTGCCAGCAGCTTAGTATCTAGCGGGACAGGCTACGAGCAGTACTTC	CASSLVSSGTGYEQYF
TRBV19	TRBD1	TRBJ2-6	-	TGTGCCAGTAGTATGGCGACCCGACAGGGGGCGGGAGGGGCCAACGTCCTGACTTTC	CASSMATRQGAGGANVLTF
TRBV12-3/TRBV12-4	-	TRBJ1-4	once	TGTGCCAGCAGTTTTAGCGAAAAACTGTTTTTT	CASSFSEKLFF
TRBV4-1	TRBD1	TRBJ2-7	-	TGCGCCAGCAGCCAAGACGCCAGGGGGCCCTACGAGCAGTACTTC	CASSQDARGPYEQYF
TRBV29-1	-	TRBJ2-7	once	TGCAGCGTTGTATCCGGGTACTACGAGCAGTACTTC	CSVVSGYYEQYF
TRBV28	-	TRBJ2-7	-	TGTGCCAGCAGTTTAGCGGCAGGGGTGGCCTACGAGCAGTACTTC	CASSLAAGVAYEQYF
TRBV7-3	-	TRBJ2-3	-	TGTGCCAGCAGCCGGATACGGGGGAATACGCAGTATTTT	CASSRIRGNTQYF